This TCR beta chain derives from a study of T cells in Graves' hyperthyroidism and ophthalmopathy. A word on this clonotype: Its antigen remains unidentified.

The germline V and J ends were trimmed by 0 bases and 1 base, with 8 bases remaining between them. In germline, CDR1 is LGHDT, CDR2 YNNKEL (reference sequence). The CDR3 contains 15 residues. Regions amplified from RNA transcripts were the TCR beta CDR3 regions. Researchers ran a first-round RT-PCR on the TCR CDR3 using the HTBI primer set. TCRdb reanalysed the multiplex PCR reads using MiXCR and keeps one entry per CDR3 protein. The sample records 330,000 or so distinct CDR3 sequences, roughly 18% being singletons. Ophthalmopathy patients had moderate-to-severe active disease, CAS ≥3, NOSPECS ≥4, and disease duration under 3 months. Fresh peripheral blood, under 11 ml, yielded the PBMCs. Overall study findings and caveats: In the blood, most expanded thyroid clonotypes above 0.001 appeared as well.

The chain carries TRBV3-1 and TRBJ2-3; TRBD2 is a possible D gene (6 bases). The receptor comes from a man aged 45 to 65 with Graves' ophthalmopathy. Material for sequencing was blood. The CDR3 bases are TGTGCCAGCAGCCAAGACGTAGCGGGCACAGATACGCAGTATTTT. It yields the protein CASSQDVAGTDTQYF.